The present T cell receptor (beta chain) was sequenced within a study of shared clonotypes between healthy human individuals. Study-level findings and limits: The represented genetic and exposure-history diversity was limited by the small number of donors. Clonotype sharing across a handful of donors was observed for roughly 5% of naive CD4 clonotypes.

Germline CDR1 is MNHEY and CDR2 is SMNVEV (reference sequence). The CDR3 is 15 residues long. With V trimmed by 5 bases and J by 2 bases, 7 bases remained unmatched. The donors were adults (healthy and HIV-negative) with no recent acute infections or vaccinations. When replicate PCRs were run on sorted subsets, they used around 200 ng DNA, approximately 33,000 T cell genomes. The method was immunoSEQ multiplex PCR; TCRdb's version includes in-frame clones alone and lacks a portion of them. The table has around 690,000 clones, 90% seen once. This clone was counted a single time. Its antigen is as yet unknown.

The sequencing sample was made of memory CD8+ T cells from PBMCs. The subset was: CD45RO+ cells pooled with CCR7-negative TemRA cells. This sequence was found in a man in his late teens or twenties in good health. Some clones in this sample may be carry-over from other donors' samples. The V call is TRBV27, the J call TRBJ2-7, with TRBD2 matching 9 bases. The CDR3 nucleotides read TGTGCCAGCAGTCCTAGCGGGACGCTAACCTACGAGCAGTACTTC. It yields the protein CASSPSGTLTYEQYF.